This note documents a single TCR beta chain sequence. Its antigen is undetermined. The CDR3 is made up of 16 amino acids. CDR1 is SGHNT and CDR2 is YENEEA in the germline V gene. The junction had 17 bases not matched to a gene; V was cut back by 5 bases and J by 12 bases. This specimen belongs to a study of cytomegalovirus exposure and HLA in healthy donors. Study-wide results and caveats: Analyzed later, most CMV-associated TCR beta chains appeared HLA-restricted. TCR beta sequences numbering 15,000 to 20,000 were associated with HLA alleles at 0.05 false discovery rate in a later analysis.

With 60 Vbeta and 13 Jbeta primers, the PCR was carried out. Some clones are missing from TCRdb's copy, which holds only in-frame ones; the method was immunoSEQ multiplex PCR. Its table records some 150,000 clones. The sequence was obtained from a young woman in good health and CMV-seronegative. J is TRBJ2-1 and V is TRBV11-3; TRBD2 aligns across 9 bases. Sequenced sample: PBMCs. DNA of the CDR3: TGTGCCAGCAGCGCGACTAGCGGAGCTTTCCCGCTTGGGCAGTTCTTC. Translated, it gives CASSATSGAFPLGQFF.